Below are 18 T cell receptor beta chains sequenced from a single sample in a study of OX40 agonist ivuxolimab in advanced cancers. Only in-frame clones appear in the TCRdb table, and some are missing; sequencing was by immunoSEQ multiplex PCR. Of tens of thousands of clones listed, 70% to 90% were seen once; the top ten hold around 25%. The source material was CD4+ or CD8+ T cells sorted from blood, sampled in a trial of the OX40 agonist ivuxolimab. The receptors originated from an adult with an advanced solid tumor such as melanoma, head and neck, liver or kidney cancer.

The rearrangement links TRBV9 to TRBJ2-3; 8 nucleotides line up with TRBD2. Germline lookup yields CDR1 SGDLS and CDR2 YYNGEE. There are 16 residues in the CDR3. V shed 0 bases, J shed 0 bases, and the junction held 3 bases outside the gene matches. The CDR3 sequence is CASSVEREWSTDTQYF. The CDR3 DNA sequence: TGTGCCAGCAGCGTAGAGCGGGAGTGGAGCACAGATACGCAGTATTTT. The complete variable domain, with remaining parts taken from reference TRBV9 and TRBJ2-3, reads DSGVTQTPKHLITATGQRVTLRCSPRSGDLSVYWYQQSLDQGLQFLIQYYNGEERAKGNILERFSAQQFPDLHSELNLSSLELGDSALYFCASSVEREWSTDTQYFGPGTRLTVL.

The J gene is TRBJ1-4, the V gene TRBV6-5; possibly TRBD1 for D (5 bases). The CDR3 covers 14 residues. Germline-derived CDR1 and CDR2 are MNHEY and SVGAGI. The V end was cut by 5 bases, the J end by 5 bases, with 12 bases between. CDR3 sequence reads: CASSTGQKNEKLFF. The CDR3 DNA follows: TGTGCCAGCAGTACAGGTCAGAAAAATGAAAAACTGTTTTTT.

CDR3 DNA sequence: TGTGCCAGCAGCGCCTGGGCTAGCGACTACGAGCAGTACTTC. Translating it yields CASSAWASDYEQYF. The J gene is TRBJ2-7, the V gene TRBV11-2, with D possibly TRBD2 on 6 matching bases. CDR1 is SGHAT and CDR2 is FQNNGV in the germline V gene. CDR3 length: 14 residues. V was cut by 5 bases and J by 3 bases, with 14 bases left in between. Drawing the rest from reference TRBV11-2 and TRBJ2-7, the complete variable domain is EAGVAQSPRYKIIEKRQSVAFWCNPISGHATLYWYQQILGQGPKLLIQFQNNGVVDDSQLPKDRFSAERLKGVDSTLKIQPAKLEDSAVYLCASSAWASDYEQYFGPGTRLTVT.

The chain couples TRBV21-1 to TRBJ2-7; the tabulated D call, TRBD1, remains unverified against the DNA. TRBV21-1 is termed a pseudogene. The CDR3 totals 16 residues. For the CDR3, the DNA is TGTGCCAGCAGCTCTTCGCCGGGACATTGGCCCTACGAGCAGTACTTC. This codes for CASSSSPGHWPYEQYF.

V is TRBV9 and J is TRBJ2-3; TRBD2 agrees at 8 bases. The ends lost 0 bases at V and 5 bases at J; junction bases unmatched: 8. The CDR3 runs to 16 residues. Germline-derived CDR1 and CDR2 are SGDLS and YYNGEE. CDR3: CASSVVSSGVGDTQYF. The DNA of the CDR3 is TGTGCCAGCAGCGTAGTGAGTAGCGGGGTTGGAGATACGCAGTATTTT.

With regard to this clone: Other DNA sequences in this sample translate to the same CDR3. The chain joins TRBV6-5 to TRBJ2-7; TRBD2 might be the D (6 bases). The V gene's germline CDR1 is MNHEY and CDR2 SVGAGI. The V end lost 2 bases, the J end lost 3 bases, and 11 bases lay between the germline ends. The CDR3 has 14 amino acids. This chain's CDR3 is CASSYGGGSYEQYF. The CDR3 DNA is TGTGCCAGCAGTTACGGTGGGGGGAGCTACGAGCAGTACTTC.

V usage is TRBV7-2 and J usage is TRBJ1-1; D is undetermined. The CDR3 runs to 13 residues. Germline assignment: CDR1 SGHTA and CDR2 FQGNSA. V was clipped by 5 bases and J by 8 bases, with 15 bases between them. CDR3: CASSLTRTREAFF. CDR3 nucleotides: TGTGCCAGCAGCCTCACTCGCACACGGGAAGCTTTCTTT.

The CDR3 protein is CASSQVGGRGQPQHF. The CDR3 bases are TGCGCCAGCAGCCAAGTCGGGGGGAGAGGGCAGCCCCAGCATTTT. V is TRBV4-1 and J is TRBJ1-5, with a tentative D call TRBD1 (5 bases). CDR3 length: 15 amino acids. V dropped 1 base and J dropped 7 bases, with 14 bases sitting between them. Germline CDR1 is MGHRA and CDR2 is YSYEKL.

The rearrangement links TRBV4-1 to TRBJ2-3; tentative D call: TRBD2 (6 bases). Trimming shortened V by 3 bases and J by 1 base, and 8 bases separated the two germline ends. CDR3 size: 14 residues. Germline V CDR1 and CDR2: MGHRA, YSYEKL. The CDR3 spells CASSQGGGTDTQYF. The CDR3 coding sequence is TGCGCCAGCAGCCAGGGGGGAGGCACAGATACGCAGTATTTT.

The chain carries TRBV5-4 and TRBJ2-5; TRBD2 might be the D (5 bases). Trimming removed 0 bases at V and 5 bases at J, with 11 bases between. Germline V gene sequence: CDR1 SGHNT, CDR2 YYREEE (reference sequence). The CDR3 is 14 residues long. CDR3 in amino acids: CASSLGTSVETQYF. The CDR3 region has the DNA TGTGCCAGCAGCTTGGGAACTAGTGTGGAGACCCAGTACTTC.

J is TRBJ2-7 and V is TRBV9; D remains ambiguous. This CDR3 comprises 14 residues. Trimming took 0 bases from V and 2 from J, leaving 9 bases between them. From germline, CDR1 is SGDLS and CDR2 YYNGEE. The CDR3 DNA sequence: TGTGCCAGCAGCGTAGGTGGCCGAACCTACGAGCAGTACTTC. This sequence encodes CASSVGGRTYEQYF.

The gene calls are TRBV18 and TRBJ1-3; TRBD1 matches at 7 bases. This CDR3 region has 14 residues. Germline V gives CDR1 KGHSH, CDR2 LQKENI. V shed 4 bases, J shed 3 bases, and the junction held 3 bases outside the gene matches. The CDR3 DNA reads as TGTGCCAGCTCACTACAGGGGTTTGGAAACACCATATATTTT. As protein: CASSLQGFGNTIYF.

V is TRBV5-1 and J is TRBJ2-5; TRBD2 aligns across 9 bases. The germline V gene has CDR1 SGHRS and CDR2 YFSETQ. V shed 7 bases and J 5 bases; nucleotides not matched to a gene: 6. The CDR3 covers 13 residues. The CDR3, as DNA: TGCGCCAGCGAAACAAGCGGGGGGGAGACCCAGTACTTC. Protein sequence: CASETSGGETQYF.

Concerning this clone itself: A junction end diverges from the germline sequence, so it may reflect a read error. The chain links TRBV28 to TRBJ2-7; a weak D match, TRBD2 (5 bases). The V gene's germline CDR1 is MDHEN and CDR2 SYDVKM. The CDR3 contains 14 residues. DNA for the CDR3: TGTGCCAGCAGTCCAGGCGCAGCGGCCTACGGGCAGTACTTC. Translation: CASSPGAAAYGQYF.

The chain uses TRBV14 and TRBJ1-1; unclear D gene. V dropped 0 bases and J dropped 0 bases, with 8 bases sitting between them. Germline V CDR1 and CDR2: SGHDN, FVKESK. The CDR3 is made up of 15 amino acids. As DNA, the CDR3 is TGTGCCAGCAGCCAAGATTTCCGGGTGAACACTGAAGCTTTCTTT. Translated, it gives CASSQDFRVNTEAFF.

This sequence joins TRBV27 and TRBJ1-2, with D perhaps TRBD1 (5 bases). Germline V gene sequence: CDR1 MNHEY, CDR2 SMNVEV (reference sequence). V lost 2 bases and J lost 7, with 11 bases in between. This CDR3 region has 13 residues. The DNA of the CDR3 is TGTGCCAGCAGTTTAGCGGGGGTCGGTGGCTACACCTTC. This codes for CASSLAGVGGYTF.

The J gene is TRBJ2-1, the V gene TRBV7-9; D not certain. CDR1 SEHNR and CDR2 FQNEAQ come from the germline V gene (reference sequence). The CDR3 is made up of 13 amino acids. The ends were cut back, 2 bases at V and 7 bases at J, with 9 bases in the middle. This CDR3 reads CASSLRTENEQFF. The CDR3 nucleotides read TGTGCCAGCAGCTTACGGACGGAGAATGAGCAGTTCTTC. The full variable domain, rest sourced from reference TRBV7-9 and TRBJ2-1, is DTGVSQNPRHKITKRGQNVTFRCDPISEHNRLYWYRQTLGQGPEFLTYFQNEAQLEKSRLLSDRFSAERPKGSFSTLEIQRTEQGDSAMYLCASSLRTENEQFFGPGTRLTVL.

This chain uses TRBV4-3 with TRBJ1-4; 8 bases are a match to TRBD1. The germline CDR1 and CDR2 sequences are LGHNA and YSLEER. The length of the CDR3 is 15 residues. The V and J ends lost 0 bases and 8 bases, in that order; junction bases with no gene match: 5. Here the CDR3 reads CASSQDYRGEEKLFF. The CDR3 DNA reads as TGCGCCAGCAGCCAAGATTACAGGGGGGAGGAAAAACTGTTTTTT.